The source of this TCR beta chain is a study of regulatory T cells in long-lasting Graves disease. Overall study results and limits: Limited samples may have lowered accuracy.

This clonotype was seen at least ten times. Its antigen is currently unknown. Researchers made TCR beta libraries by using iRepertoire HTBI primers and running Arm-PCR on CDR3 regions. One entry per CDR3 protein, called by TCRdb with MiXCR from the multiplex PCR reads. The data contain roughly 510,000 distinct CDR3 sequences, 15% to 20% of them singletons. Indicated time point: newly diagnosed GD, antithyroid drugs for less than 3 months. The TCR library was made from RNA extracted from PBMCs. These same data were also listed under a study on T cells in Graves' hyperthyroidism and ophthalmopathy. Turning to that study: For the diagnoses, clinical symptoms, serum thyroxine and TRAb, thyroid ultrasound and orbital computed tomography were used.

The sequence was collected from a man younger than 35 with Graves disease. Specimen: peripheral blood mononuclear cells (PBMCs), collected at new diagnosis, from a patient treated with antithyroid drugs.

The CDR3 region has the DNA TGTGCCAGCACCATCGGAGGGGCAGCAGGAGAGACCCAGTACTTC. Its protein is CASTIGGAAGETQYF. The chain combines TRBV28 with TRBJ2-5; D is possibly TRBD2 (6 bases). Germline V gives CDR1 MDHEN, CDR2 SYDVKM. This CDR3 region has 15 residues. Trimming took 7 bases from V and 4 from J, leaving 19 bases between them. The complete variable domain, with remaining parts taken from reference TRBV28 and TRBJ2-5, reads DVKVTQSSRYLVKRTGEKVFLECVQDMDHENMFWYRQDPGLGLRLIYFSYDVKMKEKGDIPEGYSVSREKKERFSLILESASTNQTSMYLCASTIGGAAGETQYFGPGTRLLVL.